The rows below give T cell receptor beta chains drawn from one sample of a study of PD-1 blockade in classical Hodgkin lymphoma. The protocol was immunoSEQ multiplex PCR, while the TCRdb copy is restricted to in-frame clones and leaves out a portion. The table has 100,000 to 130,000 clones, nearly 90% seen once. The starting material was peripheral blood mononuclear cells (PBMCs), obtained before the second cycle of nivolumab. These receptors were taken from a human donor with classical Hodgkin lymphoma. CDR3s include the opening cysteine and the closing phenylalanine or tryptophan. The order of the fields is J gene, clone size, V gene, D gene, CDR3 protein, CDR3 DNA. The D gene is left open where the match is weak. Expanded clones are given a class, and other clones once, few, many or no size at all.

>TRBJ2-3|.|TRBV30|TRBD2
CAWSGAGGFTDTQYF
TGTGCCTGGAGTGGGGCGGGAGGGTTCACAGATACGCAGTATTTT
>TRBJ2-5|.|TRBV23-1|TRBD2
CASKFALAGREETQYF
TGCGCCAGCAAATTTGCGTTAGCGGGACGAGAAGAGACCCAGTACTTC
>TRBJ2-7|.|TRBV6-5|.
CASSYRDRYHEQYF
TGTGCCAGCAGTTACCGCGACCGGTACCACGAGCAGTACTTC
>TRBJ1-2|.|TRBV27|.
CASSPGLSIAGYTF
TGTGCCAGCAGCCCGGGCCTTTCCATTGCTGGCTACACCTTC
>TRBJ2-7|.|TRBV19|.
CASSIGGPGSSYEQYF
TGTGCCAGTAGTATAGGGGGGCCCGGGTCCTCCTACGAGCAGTACTTC
>TRBJ1-1|.|TRBV4-3|.
CASSQDGRLNTEAFF
TGCGCCAGCAGCCAAGACGGGCGATTGAACACTGAAGCTTTCTTT
>TRBJ2-7|once|TRBV7-8|.
CASSLAMPDYEQYF
TGTGCCAGCAGCTTAGCGATGCCAGACTACGAGCAGTACTTC
>TRBJ2-3|.|TRBV4-1|TRBD2
CASSQEGLAGFADTQYF
TGCGCCAGCAGCCAAGAGGGGTTAGCGGGATTCGCAGATACGCAGTATTTT
>TRBJ2-2|.|TRBV11-3|TRBD2
CASSLGPSLAGVVTGELFF
TGTGCCAGCAGCTTAGGCCCTTCCCTAGCGGGAGTTGTCACCGGGGAGCTGTTTTTT
>TRBJ1-2|.|TRBV5-4|TRBD1
CASSAGQATLGVYTF
TGTGCCAGCTCGGCGGGACAGGCGACTTTGGGGGTCTACACCTTC
>TRBJ2-3|once|TRBV18|.
CASSRRTDTQYF
TGTGCCAGCTCACGGCGCACAGATACGCAGTATTTT
>TRBJ1-1|.|TRBV6-1|.
CASSEVGGTEAFF
TGTGCCAGCAGTGAAGTTGGGGGGACTGAAGCTTTCTTT
>TRBJ2-5|.|TRBV7-9|.
CASSLAVVRVRGQETQYF
TGTGCCAGCAGCTTAGCGGTGGTCAGGGTAAGGGGGCAAGAGACCCAGTACTTC
>TRBJ1-2|.|TRBV19|.
CASSIAGPQGNYGYTF
TGTGCCAGTAGTATAGCAGGGCCCCAAGGGAACTATGGCTACACCTTC
>TRBJ1-3|few|TRBV27|.
CASSLGASSGNTIYF
TGTGCCAGCAGTTTAGGGGCTTCCTCTGGAAACACCATATATTTT
>TRBJ2-7|.|TRBV15|.
CATSRDRELSGYEQYF
TGTGCCACCAGCAGAGATCGAGAGCTTAGCGGCTACGAGCAGTACTTC
>TRBJ2-7|.|TRBV25-1|.
CASSKSGTSTHEQYF
TGTGCCAGCAGCAAATCCGGGACGTCTACTCACGAGCAGTACTTC
>TRBJ2-7|.|TRBV6-5|.
CASSSGTSYEQYF
TGTGCCAGCAGCTCCGGGACTTCCTACGAGCAGTACTTC
>TRBJ1-1|.|TRBV7-2|.
CASSPQTGRGSSEAFF
TGTGCCAGCAGCCCTCAGACAGGACGAGGAAGCTCGGAAGCTTTCTTT
>TRBJ2-5|.|TRBV5-4|TRBD2
CASSLGGVRFPKETQYF
TGTGCCAGCAGTTTGGGAGGGGTTAGGTTTCCGAAAGAGACCCAGTACTTC
>TRBJ2-7|.|TRBV4-1|TRBD2
CASSQRLAGGYEQYF
TGCGCCAGCAGCCAAAGACTAGCGGGGGGCTACGAGCAGTACTTC
>TRBJ1-4|.|TRBV18|.
CASSPTDSSGKLFF
TGTGCCAGCTCACCAACGGACAGTTCTGGAAAACTGTTTTTT
>TRBJ2-7|.|TRBV6-6|TRBD2
CASSYIAGRYEQYF
TGTGCCAGCAGTTACATAGCGGGCCGCTACGAGCAGTACTTC
>TRBJ1-2|few|TRBV4-2|.
CASSQGLSGYYGYTF
TGTGCCAGCAGCCAAGGATTGTCTGGGTATTATGGCTACACCTTC
>TRBJ1-4|.|TRBV25-1|.
CASSDLTEVNEKLFF
TGTGCCAGCAGTGATTTGACAGAAGTTAATGAAAAACTGTTTTTT
>TRBJ2-7|.|TRBV7-2|TRBD2
CASSRSGSFTYEQYF
TGTGCCAGCAGCCGAAGCGGGAGCTTTACCTACGAGCAGTACTTC
>TRBJ1-4|.|TRBV9|.
CASSVGSGEKLFF
TGTGCCAGCAGCGTAGGAAGTGGTGAAAAACTGTTTTTT
>TRBJ2-1|.|TRBV19|.
CASLLGHNEQFF
TGTGCCAGCCTCCTAGGCCACAATGAGCAGTTCTTC
>TRBJ1-1|.|TRBV19|.
CASSHTGQRTEAFF
TGTGCCAGTAGCCACACAGGGCAACGCACTGAAGCTTTCTTT